The present TCR beta chain was sequenced within a study of shared clonotypes between healthy human individuals. Study background: The people who gave samples were two women and three men aged 18 to 49. Study-level points and caveats: Naive CD4 clonotype sharing across a few donors was 5% to 6%.

Note on this clone: What it binds is not known.

The CDR3 has 14 amino acids. CDR1 is LGHNA and CDR2 is YSLEER in the germline V gene. Trimming took 1 base from V and 5 from J, leaving 8 bases between them. At a deep level, the assay was run. TCRdb's copy holds only in-frame clones and misses some; the assay was immunoSEQ multiplex PCR. The table records about 2.3 million clones, about 92% of them present only once. V is TRBV4-3 and J is TRBJ2-2, with D perhaps TRBD2 (5 bases). The clonotype comes from a man aged 18-30 years in good health. Some clones in this sample may be carry-over from other donors' samples. Sequencing input: naive CD4+ T cells from PBMCs. Subset reported: CD45RA+ positively selected. The CDR3, as DNA: TGCGCCAGCAGCCAAGGGGCGGGTACCGGGGAGCTGTTTTTT. This sequence encodes CASSQGAGTGELFF.